This TCR beta chain was retrieved from a study of T cell repertoires in cytomegalovirus infection (dated by TCRdb to between 2017 and 2020). Study-level background: Because public TCR beta signatures pointed to carriage of CMV infection together with the matching HLA type, the HLA type of each donor mattered for the analysis.

There are many counts of this clonotype. What antigen it recognizes has not been identified. No much larger clonotype is one base removed from it; base qualities were not supplied. Results the study describes overall, beyond this receptor: The ex vivo response was dominated by HLA-C-restricted CMV-specific TCR beta clonotypes, and the single most frequent clonotype in two of eight donors was supplied by these HLA-C-restricted clonotypes. Cumulative frequency of public TCR beta family members discriminated carriers of CMV infection plus the relevant HLA type in this cohort and an independent roughly 330-donor cohort.

These reads were obtained on an Illumina HiSeq 1500. The raw public reads went through TCRdb reprocessing: fastp at Q25, MiXCR clone calling, in-frame beta chains kept. Rows are combined by CDR3 protein, so each entry shows the most common genes and DNA. The sample includes approximately 140,000 distinct CDR3 sequences, with roughly 6% observed a single time. Clones ranked in the top ten supply under 20% of the sample. This clonotype was sampled from a human donor in good health (CMV status not recorded). Some clones in this sample may be carry-over from other donors' samples. The specimen sequenced was PBMCs.

CDR3 protein: CASSVTSTGGYGYTF. The nucleotide sequence is given as TGCGCCAGCAGCGTGACCTCGACTGGGGGCTATGGCTACACCTTC. The rearranged chain carries TRBV5-1 and TRBJ1-2; the D gene is perhaps TRBD1, on 5 matching bases. Between the V and J ends, shortened by 4 bases and 4 bases respectively, the junction contains 17 bases. Counted from cysteine to phenylalanine, this CDR3 has 15 amino acids. The read is trimmed to its CDR3 DNA, 45 bases read in frame from base 1. CDR1 and CDR2 are read off the germline V gene as SGHRS and YFSETQ.